This TCR beta chain was retrieved from a study of blood T cell repertoires in COVID-19. Study overall: The United States, Italy and Spain provided the acute and convalescent COVID-19 samples. Sources were T cells, B-cell-depleted T cells, or PBMCs; the material itself was cDNA or gDNA.

V lost 6 bases and J lost 5; bases outside the gene matches: 5. CDR3 length: 14 residues. Per germline, CDR1 LGHNT and CDR2 FRNRAP. In the original processing: Estimation of nucleated cell counts relied on the amplification of reference gene primers. Clones were sequenced by immunoSEQ multiplex PCR, and TCRdb holds only the in-frame ones, with some missing. The V and J calls and clone size are taken from that table; D and trimming were inferred from the DNA. This table has a few hundred thousand clones, 65% to 90% appearing once. Cohort placement rested on clinical history that participants reported themselves.

This TCR was sampled from a woman between 40 and 55 years old with acute COVID-19. V usage is TRBV12-5 and J usage is TRBJ2-1; 9 nucleotides line up with TRBD2. The sample taken for sequencing was PBMCs or T cells enriched from blood (not recorded which). The CDR3 protein is CASGRTSENNEQFF. CDR3 sequence (DNA): TGTGCTAGTGGCCGGACTAGCGAAAACAATGAGCAGTTCTTC.